This T cell receptor (beta chain) originates from a study of T cells after posttransplantation cyclophosphamide. General study findings and limits: Tissue-infiltrating T cells from skin or gut overlapped little with blood T cells. Recipient CMV seropositivity and CMV reactivation strongly tracked TRB clonality.

The CDR3 is 14 residues long. Germline values: CDR1 SEHNR, CDR2 FQNEAQ (reference sequence). V gave up 3 bases and J gave up 7 bases, with 12 bases separating them. This table comes from immunoSEQ multiplex PCR, and its TCRdb copy is limited to in-frame clones, with some not included. The repertoire consists of roughly 26,000 clones, none detected only once. This clone has a count of ten or more. Its antigen is not identified. This clonotype originated in a man over 45 in good health, CMV-negative, and a related stem cell transplant donor. J is TRBJ1-4 and V is TRBV7-9; a possible D gene is TRBD1 (5 bases). The sequenced sample was PBMCs. DNA of the CDR3: TGTGCCAGCAGCTTTCTGCAGGGCGGTGAAAAACTGTTTTTT. Encoded protein: CASSFLQGGEKLFF.